The clone carrying this T cell receptor beta chain was seen a few times. The antigen is not known. This sample is part of a study of neoadjuvant anti-PD-1 for oral cavity cancer. Whole-study context: Nivolumab at 3 mg/kg was mostly given biweekly, three to four doses, pre-surgery.

Patients were newly diagnosed with stage II-IVA oral cavity squamous cell carcinoma without prior systemic or radiation treatment. Tumor libraries mostly used around 4.8 ug genomic DNA, two replicates each. Repertoires were generated with immunoSEQ multiplex PCR, while TCRdb's copy carries only in-frame clones and drops some. Of over 9,500 clones in the sample, about three fifths were seen once. Overall study results and limits: Treg/Th17 ratio rose with pretreatment blood and fell with post-treatment tumor TCRbeta clonality.

The CDR3 is 14 amino acids. CDR1 is LNHNV, CDR2 YYDKDF, per germline (reference sequence). The trim removed 6 bases at V and 4 bases at J, leaving 4 bases unmatched. The rearrangement uses TRBV15 and TRBJ2-3; 10 bases align to TRBD2. The specimen was tumor tissue, collected before nivolumab (anti-PD-1) treatment. This TCR was sampled from a person aged 35 to 85 with oral cavity squamous cell carcinoma. The CDR3, as DNA: TGTGCCACCAGGCTAGCGGGAGAGGCAGATACGCAGTATTTT. It is translated as CATRLAGEADTQYF.